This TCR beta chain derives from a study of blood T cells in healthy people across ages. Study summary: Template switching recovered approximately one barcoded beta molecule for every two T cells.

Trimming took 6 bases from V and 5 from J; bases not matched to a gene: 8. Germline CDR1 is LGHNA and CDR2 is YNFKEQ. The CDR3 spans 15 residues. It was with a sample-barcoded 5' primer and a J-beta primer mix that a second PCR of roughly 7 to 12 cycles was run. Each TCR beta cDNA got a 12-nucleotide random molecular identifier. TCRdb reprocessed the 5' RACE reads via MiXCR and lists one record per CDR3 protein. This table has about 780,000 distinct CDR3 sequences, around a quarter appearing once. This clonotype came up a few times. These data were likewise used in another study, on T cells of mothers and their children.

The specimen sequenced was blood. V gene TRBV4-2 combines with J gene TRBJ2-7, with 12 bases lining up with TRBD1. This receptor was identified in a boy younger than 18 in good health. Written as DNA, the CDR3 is TGTGCCAGCAGGCGAGCCGGGACAGGGGGCCACGAGCAGTACTTC. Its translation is CASRRAGTGGHEQYF.